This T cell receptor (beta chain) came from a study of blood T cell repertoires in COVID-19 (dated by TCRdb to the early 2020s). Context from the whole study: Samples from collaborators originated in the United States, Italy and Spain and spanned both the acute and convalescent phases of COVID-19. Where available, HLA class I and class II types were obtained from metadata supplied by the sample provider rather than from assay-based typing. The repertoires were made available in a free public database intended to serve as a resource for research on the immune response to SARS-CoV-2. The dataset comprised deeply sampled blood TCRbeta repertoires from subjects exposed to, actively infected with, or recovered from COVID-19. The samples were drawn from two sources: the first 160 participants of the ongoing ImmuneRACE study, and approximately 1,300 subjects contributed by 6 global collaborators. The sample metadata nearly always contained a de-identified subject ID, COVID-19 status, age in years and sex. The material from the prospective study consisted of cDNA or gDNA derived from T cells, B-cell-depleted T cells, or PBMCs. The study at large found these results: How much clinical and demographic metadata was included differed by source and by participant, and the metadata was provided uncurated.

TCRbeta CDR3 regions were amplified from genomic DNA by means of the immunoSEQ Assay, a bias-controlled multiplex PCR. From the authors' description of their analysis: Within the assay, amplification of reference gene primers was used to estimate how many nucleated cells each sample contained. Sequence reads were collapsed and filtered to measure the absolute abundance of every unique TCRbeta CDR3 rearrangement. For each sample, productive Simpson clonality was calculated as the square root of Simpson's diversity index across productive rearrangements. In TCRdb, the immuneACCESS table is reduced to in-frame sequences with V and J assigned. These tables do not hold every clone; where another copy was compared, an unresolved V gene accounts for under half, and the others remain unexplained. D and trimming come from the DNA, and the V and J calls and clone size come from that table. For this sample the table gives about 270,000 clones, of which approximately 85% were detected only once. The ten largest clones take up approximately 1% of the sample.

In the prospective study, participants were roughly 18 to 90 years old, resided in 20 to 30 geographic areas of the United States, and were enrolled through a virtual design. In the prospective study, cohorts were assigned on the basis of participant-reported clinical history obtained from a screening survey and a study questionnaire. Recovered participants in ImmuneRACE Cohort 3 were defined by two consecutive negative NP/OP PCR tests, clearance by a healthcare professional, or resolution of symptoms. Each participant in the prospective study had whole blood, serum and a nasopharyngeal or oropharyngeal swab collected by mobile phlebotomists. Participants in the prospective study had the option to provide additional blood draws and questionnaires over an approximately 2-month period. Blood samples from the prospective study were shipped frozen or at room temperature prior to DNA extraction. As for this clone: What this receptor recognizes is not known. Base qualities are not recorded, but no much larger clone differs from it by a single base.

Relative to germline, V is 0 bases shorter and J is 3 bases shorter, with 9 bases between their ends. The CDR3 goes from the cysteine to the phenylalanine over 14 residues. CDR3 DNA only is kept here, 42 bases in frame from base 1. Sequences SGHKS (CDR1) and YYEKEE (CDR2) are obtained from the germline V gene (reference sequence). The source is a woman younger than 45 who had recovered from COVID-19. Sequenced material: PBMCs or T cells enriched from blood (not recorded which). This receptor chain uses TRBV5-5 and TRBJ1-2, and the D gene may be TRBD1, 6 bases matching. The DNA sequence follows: TGTGCCAGCAGCTTGGCCGGACAGTACTATGGCTACACCTTC. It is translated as CASSLAGQYYGYTF.